This TCR beta chain was retrieved from a study of CD8 T cells in Susac syndrome. General observations from the study: Regarding the TCR sequencing and HLA analysis, the study admitted that a relatively small number of individuals were involved.

Note on this clonotype: Its antigen is as yet unknown.

Reverse transcription used about 0.45 to 1 ug RNA and random hexamers. The TCR beta CDR3 was amplified by immunoSEQ multiplex PCR across 54 Vbeta, 13 Jbeta. TCRdb reprocessed the immunoSEQ multiplex PCR reads via MiXCR and lists one record per CDR3 protein. The sample lists about 200,000 distinct CDR3 sequences, 95% occurring once. This CDR3 has 12 amino acids. V was clipped by 9 bases and J by 4 bases, with 11 bases between them. In germline, CDR1 is KGHDR, CDR2 SFDVKD. CD8+ and CD4+ T cells circulating in blood were sequenced for TCR beta. TEMRA cells were enriched by FACS, while CD8+ and CD4+ T cells were obtained through a negative isolation that was performed magnetically.

This chain uses TRBV24-1 with TRBJ1-2; D remains ambiguous. The sequencing sample was made of CD4+ T cells from PBMCs. The TCR originated in a human donor in good health. The CDR3 sequence: CATDDGIYGYTF. Here the CDR3 DNA reads TGTGCCACCGACGACGGAATCTATGGCTACACCTTC.